This T cell receptor (beta chain) emerged from a study of blood T cell repertoires in COVID-19. Study summary: In each case, the material was cDNA or gDNA derived from T cells, B-cell-depleted T cells, or PBMCs.

CDR3 length: 15 residues. Germline trimming cut 0 bases from V and 6 bases from J; bases unmatched to any gene: 4. Per the germline V gene, CDR1 is MNHNY and CDR2 is SVGAGI (reference sequence). This clone was recorded a few times. Data came from immunoSEQ multiplex PCR; TCRdb stores just in-frame clones and leaves some out. The sample holds almost 55,000 clones, 84% seen once. This TCR came from a man between 50 and 59 years old with acute or convalescent COVID-19. The sequencing sample was made of peripheral blood. This chain uses TRBV6-6 with TRBJ1-5, with 8 bases identical to TRBD1. As DNA, the CDR3 is TGTGCCAGCAGTTACTCGACAGGGGAAGGTCAGCCCCAGCATTTT. Amino acid sequence: CASSYSTGEGQPQHF.